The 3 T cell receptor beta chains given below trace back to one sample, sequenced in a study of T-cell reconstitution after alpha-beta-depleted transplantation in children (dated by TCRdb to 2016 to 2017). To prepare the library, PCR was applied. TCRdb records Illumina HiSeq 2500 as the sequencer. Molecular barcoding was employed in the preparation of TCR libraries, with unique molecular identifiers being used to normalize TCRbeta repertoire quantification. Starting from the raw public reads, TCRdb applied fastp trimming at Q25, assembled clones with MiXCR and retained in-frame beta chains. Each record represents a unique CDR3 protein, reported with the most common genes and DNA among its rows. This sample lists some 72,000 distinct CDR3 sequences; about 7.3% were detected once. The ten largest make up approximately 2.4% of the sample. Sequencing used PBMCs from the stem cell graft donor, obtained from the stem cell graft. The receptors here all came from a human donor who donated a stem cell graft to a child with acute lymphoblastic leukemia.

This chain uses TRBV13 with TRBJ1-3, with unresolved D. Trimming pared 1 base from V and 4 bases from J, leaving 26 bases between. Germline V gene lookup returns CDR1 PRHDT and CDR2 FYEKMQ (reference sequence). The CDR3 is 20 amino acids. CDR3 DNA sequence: TGTGCCAGCAGCTTAGAAGGCTCGCGAGGGAGAGCTCTAACCGGAAACACCATATATTTT. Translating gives CASSLEGSRGRALTGNTIYF.

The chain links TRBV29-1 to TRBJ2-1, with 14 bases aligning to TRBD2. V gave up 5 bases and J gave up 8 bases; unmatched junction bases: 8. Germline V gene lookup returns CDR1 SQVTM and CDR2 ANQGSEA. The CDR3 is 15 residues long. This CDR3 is CSVMTSGRAGDEQFF. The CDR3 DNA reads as TGCAGCGTTATGACTAGCGGGAGGGCCGGTGATGAGCAGTTCTTC.

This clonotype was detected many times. The CDR3 bases are TGTGCCATCAGTGAGTCAAGGGGAAGGAGGAATTCGGACGAGCAGTACTTC. Amino acid sequence: CAISESRGRRNSDEQYF. The chain has TRBV10-3 and TRBJ2-7; the D gene could be TRBD1 or TRBD2 (5 bases each). The germline V and J ends were trimmed by 0 bases and 5 bases, with 20 bases remaining between them. Germline CDR1 and CDR2: ENHRY and SYGVKD. The CDR3 is 17 amino acids.